This TCR beta chain was sequenced during a study of CD8 T cells in ankylosing spondylitis. Points from the study as a whole: Roughly eight highly homologous variants made up a TCR beta motif that seemed to typify ankylosing spondylitis blood.

TCRdb used MiXCR to reprocess the 5' RACE reads, holding one entry per CDR3 protein. The sample has fewer than 250,000 distinct CDR3 sequences; approximately 20% are singletons. This clonotype appeared a few times. The antigen is not known. Germline-derived CDR1 and CDR2 are LNHNV and YYDKDF (reference sequence). J was trimmed by 2 bases and V by 3 bases; bases with no gene match: 19. This CDR3 contains 21 residues. The specimen sequenced was blood, either unsorted or a sorted T cell fraction (not recorded which). The genes are TRBV15 and TRBJ2-1; 10 bases map to TRBD1. This receptor was identified in a male donor with ankylosing spondylitis. DNA for the CDR3: TGTGCCACCAGCAGCGATCCGGGACAGGGGATTTCCGGGACTACCTACAATGAGCAGTTCTTC. Its protein is CATSSDPGQGISGTTYNEQFF.